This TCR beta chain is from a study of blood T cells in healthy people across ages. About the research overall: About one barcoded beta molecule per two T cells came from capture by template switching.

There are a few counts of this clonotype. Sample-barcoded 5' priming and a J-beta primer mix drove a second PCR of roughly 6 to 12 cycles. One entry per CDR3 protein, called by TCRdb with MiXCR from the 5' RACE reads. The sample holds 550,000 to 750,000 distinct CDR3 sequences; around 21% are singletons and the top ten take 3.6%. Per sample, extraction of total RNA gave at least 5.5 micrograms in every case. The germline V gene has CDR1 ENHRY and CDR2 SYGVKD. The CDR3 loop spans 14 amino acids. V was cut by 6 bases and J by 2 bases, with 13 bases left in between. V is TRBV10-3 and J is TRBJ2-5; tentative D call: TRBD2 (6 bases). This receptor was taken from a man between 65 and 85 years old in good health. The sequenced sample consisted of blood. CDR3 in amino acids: CAISGGPAQETQYF. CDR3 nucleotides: TGTGCCATCAGCGGAGGGCCAGCACAAGAGACCCAGTACTTC.